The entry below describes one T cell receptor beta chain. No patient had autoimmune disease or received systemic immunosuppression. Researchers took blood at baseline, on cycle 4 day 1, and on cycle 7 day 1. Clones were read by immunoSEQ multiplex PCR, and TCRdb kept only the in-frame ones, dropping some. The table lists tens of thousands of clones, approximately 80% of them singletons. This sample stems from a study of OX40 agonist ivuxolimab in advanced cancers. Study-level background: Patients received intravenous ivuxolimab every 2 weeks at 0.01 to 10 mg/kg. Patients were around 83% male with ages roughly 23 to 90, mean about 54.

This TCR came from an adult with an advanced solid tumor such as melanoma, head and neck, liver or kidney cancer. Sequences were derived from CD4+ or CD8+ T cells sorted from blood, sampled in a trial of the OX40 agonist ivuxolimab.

CDR3 amino acids: CASSLDGFTDTQYF. DNA for the CDR3: TGCGCCAGCAGCTTGGACGGGTTCACAGATACGCAGTATTTT. The chain links TRBV5-1 to TRBJ2-3, with no clear D. Germline CDR1 and CDR2: SGHRS and YFSETQ. The CDR3 spans 14 residues. Trimming pared 0 bases from V and 2 bases from J, leaving 7 bases between.